A single sample gave rise to the 31 T cell receptor beta chains below, sequenced in a study of sequential checkpoint blockade in melanoma. Clones were read by immunoSEQ multiplex PCR, and TCRdb kept only the in-frame ones, dropping some. This table has fewer than 35,000 clones, 86% appearing once. The treatment here: randomized to nivolumab then ipilimumab (arm A) or the reverse (arm B). This material consisted of CD8+ T cells sorted from blood (inferred from file names), taken from a patient given nivolumab and ipilimumab in sequence. Receptors originate from a human donor with melanoma.

The count of this clone is one. The chain recombines TRBV6-5 with TRBJ1-2, with TRBD1 matching 9 bases. The length of the CDR3 is 13 residues. Germline assignment: CDR1 MNHEY and CDR2 SVGAGI. V lost 9 bases to trimming and J lost 7 bases; unmatched junction nucleotides: 9. The CDR3 region is CASASGTGSGYTF. The CDR3 DNA is TGTGCCAGTGCTTCCGGGACAGGGTCTGGCTACACCTTC.

J is TRBJ2-2 and V is TRBV27, with 13 bases that match TRBD2. Trimming took 7 bases from V and 6 from J; bases not matched to a gene: 8. The CDR3 length is 16 residues. Germline values: CDR1 MNHEY, CDR2 SMNVEV (reference sequence). The CDR3 sequence: CASTTGLAGASGELFF. In DNA, the CDR3 is TGTGCCAGCACCACTGGACTAGCGGGAGCATCCGGGGAGCTGTTTTTT.

The chain joins TRBV5-6 to TRBJ2-7, with D perhaps matching TRBD1 (5 bases). CDR3 length: 13 residues. The V gene lost 2 bases and the J gene lost 1 base, with 7 bases spanning the gap. Germline V gene sequence: CDR1 SGHDT, CDR2 YYEEEE. CDR3 bases: TGTGCCAGCAGCTTCTGGACATCCTACGAGCAGTACTTC. Its translation: CASSFWTSYEQYF.

V and J are TRBV10-3 and TRBJ1-2; D ambiguous. V lost 8 bases to trimming and J lost 6 bases, with 10 bases between them. Germline assignment: CDR1 ENHRY and CDR2 SYGVKD. The length of the CDR3 is 11 residues. CDR3 nucleotides: TGTGCCATCCTGAAATTAGATGGCTACACCTTC. It translates to CAILKLDGYTF.

V and J are TRBV7-2 and TRBJ1-5, with D possibly TRBD1 on 5 matching bases. This CDR3 has 13 residues. From germline, CDR1 is SGHTA and CDR2 FQGNSA. V was shortened by 0 bases and J by 15 bases, with 15 bases between the two germline ends. The CDR3 here is CASSLAYGGTWHF. As DNA, the CDR3 is TGTGCCAGCAGCTTAGCGTATGGCGGGACCTGGCATTTT.

The V gene is TRBV5-5, the J gene TRBJ2-7, with 8 bases identical to TRBD1. Germline CDR1 is SGHKS and CDR2 is YYEKEE (reference sequence). The CDR3 is 15 residues long. The trim removed 4 bases at V and 5 bases at J, leaving 11 bases unmatched. For the CDR3, the DNA is TGTGCCAGCAGCCAAGGGTGGGGACAGGTGAACGAGCAGTACTTC. It yields the protein CASSQGWGQVNEQYF.

The chain employs TRBV29-1 and TRBJ2-3; 7 bases are a match to TRBD1. Germline loops: CDR1 SQVTM, CDR2 ANQGSEA. CDR3 length equals 15 residues. J gave up 2 bases and V 4 bases, and 9 bases lay outside the gene matches. The CDR3 DNA reads as TGCAGCGTTGTCCTCGACAGGGTATACACAGATACGCAGTATTTT. Translation gives CSVVLDRVYTDTQYF.

This chain connects TRBV6-5 to TRBJ2-2; 7 nucleotides match TRBD2. This CDR3 spans 14 amino acids. The V gene end was trimmed by 0 bases and the J gene end by 7 bases; junction bases not matched to a gene: 2. CDR1 and CDR2 (germline): MNHEY, SVGAGI. The CDR3 nucleotides read TGTGCCAGCAGTTACTCGGGAGGGAGCGGGGAGCTGTTTTTT. This sequence encodes CASSYSGGSGELFF.

The chain employs TRBV27 and TRBJ1-6; the D gene is possibly TRBD1 (5 bases). The ends were cut back, 8 bases at V and 11 bases at J, with 19 bases in the middle. The CDR3 length is 14 residues. CDR1 is MNHEY, CDR2 SMNVEV, per germline (reference sequence). The CDR3 region has the DNA TGTGCCAGCCTACACCTAGGAGGAGGGGCACCCCTCCACTTT. It codes for CASLHLGGGAPLHF.

The chain uses TRBV15 and TRBJ1-5, with 7 nucleotides matching TRBD1. This CDR3 comprises 18 residues. The V and J ends lost 3 bases and 0 bases, in that order; junction bases with no gene match: 11. Germline CDR1 and CDR2: LNHNV and YYDKDF (reference sequence). CDR3 coding DNA: TGTGCCACCAGCAGTCGACAGGGATCACCGTATAGCAATCAGCCCCAGCATTTT. Translation: CATSSRQGSPYSNQPQHF.

V and J are TRBV29-1 and TRBJ2-5, with TRBD1 matching over 8 bases. The J call is doubtful: the DNA matches TRBJ2-7 better. In germline, CDR1 is SQVTM, CDR2 ANQGSEA. This CDR3 contains 13 residues. The CDR3 loop is CSVRTGHSYEQYF. The DNA for the CDR3 is TGCAGCGTTAGGACAGGGCACTCCTACGAGCAGTACTTC.

This clone was observed once. This chain links TRBV4-1 with TRBJ2-1; D perhaps matches TRBD2 (5 bases). Between the trimmed V and J ends, which lost 4 bases and 0 bases, there was a span of 16 bases. Germline assignment: CDR1 MGHRA and CDR2 YSYEKL. There are 17 residues in the CDR3. The CDR3 DNA sequence: TGCGCCAGCAGCCTACGGACTGGCCCAAGCTCCTACAATGAGCAGTTCTTC. It is translated as CASSLRTGPSSYNEQFF.

This clone turned up a few times. The chain joins TRBV9 to TRBJ2-2; D not resolved. The CDR3 sequence is 12 residues long. The V gene lost 4 bases and the J gene lost 3 bases, with 4 bases spanning the gap. Looked up from germline, CDR1 is SGDLS and CDR2 is YYNGEE. In nucleotides, the CDR3 is TGTGCCAGCAGCACACACACCGGGGAGCTGTTTTTT. Its protein is CASSTHTGELFF.

This chain links TRBV6-5 with TRBJ2-7; D may be TRBD2 (6 bases). V lost 10 bases and J lost 2, with 18 bases in between. This CDR3 region has 14 residues. From germline, CDR1 is MNHEY and CDR2 SVGAGI. CDR3 bases: TGTGCCACCACCCTGGCGGGGAGTACCTACGAGCAGTACTTC. This translates into CATTLAGSTYEQYF.

The V gene is TRBV4-2, the J gene TRBJ2-3, with D tentatively TRBD2 (5 bases). This CDR3 spans 17 amino acids. Germline CDR1 reads LGHNA; CDR2 reads YNFKEQ. Trimming left V 5 bases short and J 4 bases short, with 22 bases between. CDR3 sequence reads: CASSTPGGEDSSDTQYF. DNA for the CDR3: TGTGCCAGCAGCACCCCGGGCGGTGAGGACTCTTCAGATACGCAGTATTTT.

The chain carries TRBV21-1 and TRBJ2-7; the table's D call, TRBD1, was not checked against the DNA. TRBV21-1 is classified as a pseudogene. The CDR3 consists of 14 residues. The CDR3 spells CASSTNEQGDEQYF. DNA for the CDR3: TGTGCCAGCAGTACCAACGAACAGGGGGACGAGCAGTACTTC.

The chain recombines TRBV7-2 with TRBJ2-7, with TRBD2 identical over 9 bases. The CDR3 is made up of 16 amino acids. Germline V gene lookup returns CDR1 SGHTA and CDR2 FQGNSA. V lost 5 bases to trimming and J lost 1 base; unmatched junction nucleotides: 9. The CDR3 DNA reads as TGTGCCAGCAGCCGGCGGTCAGCGGGGGGTTCCTACGAGCAGTACTTC. Translation: CASSRRSAGGSYEQYF.

J is TRBJ2-1 and V is TRBV27; D is unclear. Trimming took 4 bases from V and 0 from J, leaving 10 bases between them. Germline assignment: CDR1 MNHEY and CDR2 SMNVEV (reference sequence). The CDR3 runs 15 residues. CDR3 sequence: CASSSSESSYNEQFF. CDR3 bases: TGTGCCAGCAGTTCCTCCGAGAGCTCCTACAATGAGCAGTTCTTC.

The chain carries TRBV5-1 and TRBJ2-1; 7 positions match TRBD1. CDR3 length: 15 residues. CDR1 SGHRS and CDR2 YFSETQ come from the germline V gene. V lost 5 bases and J lost 6; bases outside the gene matches: 11. CDR3 in DNA: TGCGCCAGCAGAAACTTCCCCGACAGGGTCAATGAGCAGTTCTTC. This gives the protein CASRNFPDRVNEQFF.

V is TRBV10-3 and J is TRBJ2-5; D is undetermined. Trimming shortened V by 3 bases and J by 0 bases, and 8 bases separated the two germline ends. Germline V CDR1 and CDR2: ENHRY, SYGVKD. The CDR3 contains 14 residues. CDR3: CAISDGGNQETQYF. The CDR3 nucleotides read TGTGCCATCAGTGACGGCGGCAACCAAGAGACCCAGTACTTC.

V gene TRBV15 combines with J gene TRBJ2-7; TRBD1 matches at 8 bases. The CDR3 is 16 residues long. After removal of 0 bases from V and 3 bases from J, the junction contained 7 bases not matched to a gene. CDR1 is LNHNV, CDR2 YYDKDF, per germline (reference sequence). CDR3: CATSRDRGTGDYEQYF. For the CDR3, the DNA is TGTGCCACCAGCAGAGATAGAGGGACAGGAGACTACGAGCAGTACTTC.

V is TRBV9 and J is TRBJ2-3; unclear D gene. This CDR3 is built from 14 residues. Deletions cut 0 bases from V and 2 bases from J, with 7 bases between. Germline CDR1 and CDR2: SGDLS and YYNGEE. CDR3 in DNA: TGTGCCAGCAGCGTAGAATTTATCACAGATACGCAGTATTTT. Translated: CASSVEFITDTQYF.

This chain uses TRBV5-6 with TRBJ1-5; no definite D call. Germline CDR1 and CDR2: SGHDT and YYEEEE. V gave up 2 bases and J gave up 6 bases, with 9 bases separating them. There are 13 residues in the CDR3. DNA of the CDR3: TGTGCCAGCAGCTTCTCCCAGGTTCAGCCCCAGCATTTT. Encoded protein: CASSFSQVQPQHF.

The V gene is TRBV4-1, the J gene TRBJ2-7; D might be TRBD2 (6 bases). Trimming cost V 1 base and J 3 bases, with 10 bases left between them. The CDR3 sequence is 14 residues long. Germline V CDR1 and CDR2: MGHRA, YSYEKL. CDR3 region: CASSQGGGGYEQYF. The CDR3 nucleotides read TGCGCCAGCAGCCAAGGTGGGGGAGGCTACGAGCAGTACTTC.

The chain carries TRBV29-1 and TRBJ1-5, with 9 positions matching TRBD1. With V trimmed by 4 bases and J by 5 bases, 0 bases remained unmatched. The CDR3 is made up of 12 amino acids. The V gene's germline CDR1 is SQVTM and CDR2 ANQGSEA. The CDR3 region has the DNA TGCAGCGTTGGACAGGGGGATCAGCCCCAGCATTTT. Translated, it gives CSVGQGDQPQHF.

J is TRBJ1-4 and V is TRBV15; no clear D gene. In germline, CDR1 is LNHNV, CDR2 YYDKDF (reference sequence). V dropped 5 bases and J dropped 7 bases, with 17 bases sitting between them. This CDR3 comprises 15 residues. Here the CDR3 reads CATSGFRSSSEKLFF. As DNA, the CDR3 is TGTGCCACCAGCGGGTTTCGGAGCTCTTCTGAAAAACTGTTTTTT.

V usage is TRBV5-1 and J usage is TRBJ2-2, with 8 bases that match TRBD1. This CDR3 is built from 15 residues. Per the germline V gene, CDR1 is SGHRS and CDR2 is YFSETQ. V lost 3 bases and J lost 6; bases outside the gene matches: 7. Here the CDR3 DNA reads TGCGCCAGCAGCTCCTACAGGGGGGCATCCGGGGAGCTGTTTTTT. As protein: CASSSYRGASGELFF.

The chain has TRBV28 and TRBJ2-7; 9 bases fit TRBD1. This CDR3 is built from 14 residues. V was pared by 6 bases and J by 7 bases, with 10 bases of the junction left unmatched. Germline V gives CDR1 MDHEN, CDR2 SYDVKM. The chain's CDR3 is CASRIQGAAGEQYF. In nucleotides, the CDR3 is TGTGCCAGCAGGATACAGGGGGCAGCGGGGGAGCAGTACTTC.

This chain links TRBV6-1 with TRBJ1-4; 10 bases are shared with TRBD1. The CDR3 totals 15 residues. The germline CDR1 and CDR2 sequences are MNHNS and SASEGT. Losses at the gene ends were 5 bases for V and 7 bases for J; bases not matched to a gene: 7. CDR3 DNA: TGTGCCAGCAGTCTCCGGACAGGGGGAATTGAAAAACTGTTTTTT. Translated, it gives CASSLRTGGIEKLFF.

This chain joins TRBV29-1 and TRBJ2-7; no firm D call. The CDR3 has 12 residues. V was pared by 0 bases and J by 1 base, with 4 bases between. Germline loops: CDR1 SQVTM, CDR2 ANQGSEA. This CDR3 is CSVEETSYEQYF. In nucleotides, the CDR3 is TGCAGCGTTGAAGAGACTTCCTACGAGCAGTACTTC.

This sequence joins TRBV5-6 and TRBJ2-7; no clear D gene. There are 14 residues in the CDR3. Trimming shortened V by 2 bases and J by 3 bases, and 12 bases separated the two germline ends. CDR1 is SGHDT, CDR2 YYEEEE, per germline. The CDR3 region is CASSFGRIDYEQYF. The CDR3, as DNA: TGTGCCAGCAGCTTCGGTCGTATAGACTACGAGCAGTACTTC. Full variable domain (rest looked up from reference TRBV5-6 and TRBJ2-7): DAGVTQSPTHLIKTRGQQVTLRCSPKSGHDTVSWYQQALGQGPQFIFQYYEEEERQRGNFPDRFSGHQFPNYSSELNVNALLLGDSALYLCASSFGRIDYEQYFGPGTRLTVT.